Listed here are 5 T cell receptor beta chains from one sample, sequenced in a study of neoadjuvant anti-PD-1 for oral cavity cancer. Time point meaning: after neoadjuvant nivolumab, at surgical resection. Repertoires were generated with immunoSEQ multiplex PCR, while TCRdb's copy carries only in-frame clones and drops some. The data contain 40,000 or so clones, approximately 40% of them singletons. Material: tumor tissue, obtained after nivolumab (anti-PD-1) treatment. Receptor source: a person aged 35-79 years with oral cavity squamous cell carcinoma.

Only a few counts were recorded for this clone. The V and J genes are TRBV19 and TRBJ1-1; D might be TRBD1 (5 bases). V was trimmed by 3 bases and J by 1 base, leaving 9 bases between them. The CDR3 totals 14 residues. The germline V gene encodes CDR1 LNHDA and CDR2 SQIVND (reference sequence). The CDR3 DNA is TGTGCCAGTAGTATCGCGGGGGGGAACACTGAAGCTTTCTTT. Translating it yields CASSIAGGNTEAFF.

In its sample, this clone was seen once. The J gene is TRBJ1-6, the V gene TRBV2, with a tentative D call TRBD1 (6 bases). The CDR3 consists of 14 residues. CDR1 and CDR2 (germline): SNHLY, FYNNEI. V was trimmed by 7 bases and J by 0 bases, leaving 7 bases between them. CDR3 residues: CASTDSSYNSPLHF. The DNA for the CDR3 is TGTGCCAGCACGGACAGCTCCTATAATTCACCCCTCCACTTT.

V is TRBV4-1 and J is TRBJ2-1; D remains unclear. CDR3 size: 17 residues. Deletions cut 4 bases from V and 10 bases from J, with 26 bases between. CDR1 is MGHRA, CDR2 YSYEKL, per germline. CDR3 sequence: CASSLARTGEAPMEQFF. The CDR3 DNA is TGCGCCAGCAGCCTTGCCCGGACCGGTGAAGCTCCTATGGAGCAGTTCTTC.

V usage is TRBV11-1 and J usage is TRBJ2-7; D is perhaps TRBD1 (6 bases). Germline V gene data show CDR1 as SGHAT and CDR2 as FQDESV (reference sequence). Trimming took 5 bases from V and 3 from J, leaving 29 bases between them. The CDR3 spans 19 residues. The CDR3 is CASSRTAGTVLRAHYEQYF. In DNA, the CDR3 is TGTGCCAGCAGCCGGACAGCCGGAACTGTCCTCCGAGCCCACTACGAGCAGTACTTC.

J is TRBJ1-5 and V is TRBV7-9; D is possibly TRBD1 (6 bases). The CDR3 consists of 15 residues. The germline CDR1 and CDR2 sequences are SEHNR and FQNEAQ (reference sequence). V gave up 1 base and J gave up 4 bases, with 11 bases separating them. The CDR3 spells CASSLGRGRNQPQHF. The CDR3 DNA is TGTGCCAGCAGCTTAGGGCGGGGGCGAAATCAGCCCCAGCATTTT.